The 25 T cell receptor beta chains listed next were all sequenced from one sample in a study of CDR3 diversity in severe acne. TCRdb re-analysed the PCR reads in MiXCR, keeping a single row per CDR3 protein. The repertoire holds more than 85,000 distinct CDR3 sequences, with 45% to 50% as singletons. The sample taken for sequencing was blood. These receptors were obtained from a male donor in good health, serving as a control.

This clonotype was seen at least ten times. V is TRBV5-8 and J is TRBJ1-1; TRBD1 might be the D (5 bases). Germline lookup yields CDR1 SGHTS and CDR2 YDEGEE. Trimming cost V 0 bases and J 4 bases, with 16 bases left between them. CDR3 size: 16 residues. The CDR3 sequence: CASSLAAGKDSTEAFF. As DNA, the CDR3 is TGTGCCAGCAGCTTGGCGGCAGGGAAGGATAGCACTGAAGCTTTCTTT.

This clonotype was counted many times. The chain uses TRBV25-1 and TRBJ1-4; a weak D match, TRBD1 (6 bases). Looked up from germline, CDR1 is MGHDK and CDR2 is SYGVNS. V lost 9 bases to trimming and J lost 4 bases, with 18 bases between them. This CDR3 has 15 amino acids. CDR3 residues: CARNWIRDINEKLFF. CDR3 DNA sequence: TGTGCCAGGAACTGGATCCGGGACATTAATGAAAAACTGTTTTTT. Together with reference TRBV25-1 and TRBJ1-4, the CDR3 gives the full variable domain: EADIYQTPRYLVIGTGKKITLECSQTMGHDKMYWYQQDPGMELHLIHYSYGVNSTEKGDLSSESTVSRIRTEHFPLTLESARPSHTSQYLCARNWIRDINEKLFFGSGTQLSVL.

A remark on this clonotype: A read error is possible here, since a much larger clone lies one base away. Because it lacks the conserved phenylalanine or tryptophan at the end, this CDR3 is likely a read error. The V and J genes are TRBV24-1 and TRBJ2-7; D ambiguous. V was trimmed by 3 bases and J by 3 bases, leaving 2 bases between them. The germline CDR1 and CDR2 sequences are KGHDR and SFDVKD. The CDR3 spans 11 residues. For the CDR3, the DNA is TGTGCCACCAGTGATCTCTACGAGCAGTACCTC. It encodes CATSDLYEQYL.

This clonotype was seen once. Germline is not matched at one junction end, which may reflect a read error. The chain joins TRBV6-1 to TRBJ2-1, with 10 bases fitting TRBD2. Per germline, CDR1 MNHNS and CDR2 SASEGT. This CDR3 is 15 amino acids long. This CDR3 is CASNEAGGLANEQFF. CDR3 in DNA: TGTGCCAGCAATGAAGCGGGAGGGCTGGCCAATGAGCAGTTCTTC.

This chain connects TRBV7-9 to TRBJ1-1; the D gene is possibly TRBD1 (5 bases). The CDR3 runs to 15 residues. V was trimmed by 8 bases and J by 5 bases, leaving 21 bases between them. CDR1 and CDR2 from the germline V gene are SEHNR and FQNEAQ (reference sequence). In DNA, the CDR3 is TGTGCCAGCGGCTCAAGGGGTTCCCAAGCGACTGAAGCTTTCTTT. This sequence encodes CASGSRGSQATEAFF.

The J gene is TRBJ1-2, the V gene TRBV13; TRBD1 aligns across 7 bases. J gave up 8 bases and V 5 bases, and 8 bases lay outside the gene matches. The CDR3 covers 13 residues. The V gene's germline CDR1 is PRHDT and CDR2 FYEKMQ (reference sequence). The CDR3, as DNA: TGTGCCAGCAGCATAGACAGGGCTGAAGGCTACACCTTC. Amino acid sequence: CASSIDRAEGYTF. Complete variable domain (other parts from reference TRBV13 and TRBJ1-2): AAGVIQSPRHLIKEKRETATLKCYPIPRHDTVYWYQQGPGQDPQFLISFYEKMQSDKGSIPDRFSAQQFSDYHSELNMSSLELGDSALYFCASSIDRAEGYTFGSGTRLTVV.

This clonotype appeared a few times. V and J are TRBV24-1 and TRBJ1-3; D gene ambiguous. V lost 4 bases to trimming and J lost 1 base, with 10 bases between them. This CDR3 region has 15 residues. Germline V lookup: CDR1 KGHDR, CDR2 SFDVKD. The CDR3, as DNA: TGTGCCACCAGTGACCCGGGTCAATCTGGAAACACCATATATTTT. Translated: CATSDPGQSGNTIYF.

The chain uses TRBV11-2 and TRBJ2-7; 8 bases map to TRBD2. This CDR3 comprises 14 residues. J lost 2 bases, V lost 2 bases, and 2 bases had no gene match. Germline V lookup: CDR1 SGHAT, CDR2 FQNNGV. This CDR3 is CASSLIAGTYEQYF. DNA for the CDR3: TGTGCCAGCAGCTTAATAGCGGGGACCTACGAGCAGTACTTC.

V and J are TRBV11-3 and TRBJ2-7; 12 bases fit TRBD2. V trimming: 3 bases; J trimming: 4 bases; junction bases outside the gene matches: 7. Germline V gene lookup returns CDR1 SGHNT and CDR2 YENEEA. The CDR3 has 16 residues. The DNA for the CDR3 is TGTGCCAGCAGCTTGGAGACTAGCGGGAGTGGGTACGAGCAGTACTTC. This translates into CASSLETSGSGYEQYF.

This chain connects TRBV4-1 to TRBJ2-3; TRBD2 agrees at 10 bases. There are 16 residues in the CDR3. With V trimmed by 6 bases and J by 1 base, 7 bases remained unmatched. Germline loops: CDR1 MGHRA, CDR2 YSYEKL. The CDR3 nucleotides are TGCGCCAGCAGGAGCGGTCTAGCGGGGGGCACAGATACGCAGTATTTT. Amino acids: CASRSGLAGGTDTQYF.

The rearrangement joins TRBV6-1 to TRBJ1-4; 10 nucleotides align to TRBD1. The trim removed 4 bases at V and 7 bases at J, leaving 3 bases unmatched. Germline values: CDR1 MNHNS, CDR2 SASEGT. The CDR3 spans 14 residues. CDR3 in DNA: TGTGCCAGCAGTGGGGACAGGGGAGTTGAAAAACTGTTTTTT. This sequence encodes CASSGDRGVEKLFF.

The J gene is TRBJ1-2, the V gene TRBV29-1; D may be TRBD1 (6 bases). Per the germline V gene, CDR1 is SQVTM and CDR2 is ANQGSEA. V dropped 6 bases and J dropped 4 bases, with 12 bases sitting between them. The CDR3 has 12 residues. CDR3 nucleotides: TGCAGCGTAGGGGGGGGCGCCTATGGCTACACCTTC. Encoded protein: CSVGGGAYGYTF. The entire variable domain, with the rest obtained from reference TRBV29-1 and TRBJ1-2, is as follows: SAVISQKPSRDICQRGTSLTIQCQVDSQVTMMFWYRQQPGQSLTLIATANQGSEATYESGFVIDKFPISRPNLTFSTLTVSNMSPEDSSIYLCSVGGGAYGYTFGSGTRLTVV.

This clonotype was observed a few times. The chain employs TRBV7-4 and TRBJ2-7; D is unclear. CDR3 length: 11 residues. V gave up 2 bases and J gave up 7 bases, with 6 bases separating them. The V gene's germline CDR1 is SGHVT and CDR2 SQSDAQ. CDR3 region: CASSLLSEQYF. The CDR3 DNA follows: TGTGCCAGCAGCTTATTAAGTGAGCAGTACTTC.

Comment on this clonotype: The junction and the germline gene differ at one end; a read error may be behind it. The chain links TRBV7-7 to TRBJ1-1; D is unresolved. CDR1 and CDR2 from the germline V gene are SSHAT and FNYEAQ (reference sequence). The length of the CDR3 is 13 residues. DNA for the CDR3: TGTGCTAGCAGCTTCGACTTGAACACTGAAGCTTTCTTT. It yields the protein CASSFDLNTEAFF.

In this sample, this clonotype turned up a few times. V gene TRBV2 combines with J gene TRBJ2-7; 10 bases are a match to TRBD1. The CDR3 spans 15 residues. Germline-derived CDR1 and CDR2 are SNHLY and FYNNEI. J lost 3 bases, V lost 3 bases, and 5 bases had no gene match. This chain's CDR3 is CASSDGQGGLYEQYF. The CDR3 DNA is TGTGCCAGCAGTGACGGACAGGGGGGACTCTACGAGCAGTACTTC.

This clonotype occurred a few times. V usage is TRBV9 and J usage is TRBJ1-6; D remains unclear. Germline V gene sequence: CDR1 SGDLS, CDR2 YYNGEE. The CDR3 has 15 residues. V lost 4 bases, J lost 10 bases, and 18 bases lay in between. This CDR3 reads CASSPRTGVDSPLHF. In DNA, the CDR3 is TGTGCCAGCAGCCCACGGACCGGTGTGGACTCACCCCTCCACTTT.

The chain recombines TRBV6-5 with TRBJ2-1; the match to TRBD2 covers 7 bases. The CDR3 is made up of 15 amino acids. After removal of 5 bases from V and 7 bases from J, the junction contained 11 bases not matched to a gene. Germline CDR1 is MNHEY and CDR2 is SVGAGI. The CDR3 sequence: CASSPGGGPGNEQFF. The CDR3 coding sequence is TGTGCCAGCAGTCCCGGGGGAGGGCCTGGAAATGAGCAGTTCTTC.

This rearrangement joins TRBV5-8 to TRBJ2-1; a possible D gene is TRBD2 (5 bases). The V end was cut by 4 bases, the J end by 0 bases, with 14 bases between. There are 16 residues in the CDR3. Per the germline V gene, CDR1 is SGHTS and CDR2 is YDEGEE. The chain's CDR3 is CASSAEGLASYNEQFF. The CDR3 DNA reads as TGTGCCAGCAGCGCCGAAGGGCTAGCCTCCTACAATGAGCAGTTCTTC.

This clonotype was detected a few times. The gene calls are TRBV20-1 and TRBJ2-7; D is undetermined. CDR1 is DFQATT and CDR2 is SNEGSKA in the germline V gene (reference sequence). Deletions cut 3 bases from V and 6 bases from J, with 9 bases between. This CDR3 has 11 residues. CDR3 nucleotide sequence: TGCAGTGCTAGGTCGTCCGGCGAGCAGTACTTC. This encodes CSARSSGEQYF.

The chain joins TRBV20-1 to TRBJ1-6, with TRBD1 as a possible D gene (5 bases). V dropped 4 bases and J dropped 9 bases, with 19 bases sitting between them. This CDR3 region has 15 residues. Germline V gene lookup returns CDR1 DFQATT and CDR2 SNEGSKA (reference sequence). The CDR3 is CSATNSGVGSSPLHF. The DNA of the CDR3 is TGCAGTGCTACAAACTCGGGGGTGGGTAGTTCACCCCTCCACTTT.

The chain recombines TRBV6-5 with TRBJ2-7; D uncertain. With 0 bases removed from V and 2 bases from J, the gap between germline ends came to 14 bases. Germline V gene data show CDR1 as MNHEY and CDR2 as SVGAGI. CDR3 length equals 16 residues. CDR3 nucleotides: TGTGCCAGCAGTTACTCGATGGTCAGGCCCACCTACGAGCAGTACTTC. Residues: CASSYSMVRPTYEQYF.

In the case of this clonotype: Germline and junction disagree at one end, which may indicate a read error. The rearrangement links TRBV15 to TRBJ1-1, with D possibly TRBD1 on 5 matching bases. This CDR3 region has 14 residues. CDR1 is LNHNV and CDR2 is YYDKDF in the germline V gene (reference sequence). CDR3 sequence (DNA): TGTGCCAGCAGCACTAAGACAGAGTACACTGAAGCTTTCTTT. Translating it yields CASSTKTEYTEAFF.

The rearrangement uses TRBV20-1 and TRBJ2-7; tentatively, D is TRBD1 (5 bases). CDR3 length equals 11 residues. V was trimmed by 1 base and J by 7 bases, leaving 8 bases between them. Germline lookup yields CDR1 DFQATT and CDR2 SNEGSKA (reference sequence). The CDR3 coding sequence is TGCAGTGCTAGAGTAGGGGATGAGCAGTACTTC. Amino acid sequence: CSARVGDEQYF.

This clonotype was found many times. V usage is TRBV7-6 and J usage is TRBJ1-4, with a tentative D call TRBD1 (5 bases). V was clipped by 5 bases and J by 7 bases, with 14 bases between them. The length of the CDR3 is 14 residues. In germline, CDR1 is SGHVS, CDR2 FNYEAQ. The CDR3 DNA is TGTGCCAGCAGCACACAGGTGCGGCCTGAAAAACTGTTTTTT. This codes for CASSTQVRPEKLFF.

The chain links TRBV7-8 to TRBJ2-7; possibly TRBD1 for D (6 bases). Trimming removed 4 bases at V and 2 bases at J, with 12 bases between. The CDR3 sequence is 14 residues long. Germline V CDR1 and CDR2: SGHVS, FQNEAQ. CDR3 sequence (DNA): TGTGCCAGCAGCTCGAACAGGGTTGCCTACGAGCAGTACTTC. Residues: CASSSNRVAYEQYF.